The next 4 T cell receptor beta chains were all read from a single sample in a study of PD-1 blockade in classical Hodgkin lymphoma. The assay was immunoSEQ multiplex PCR, and TCRdb's table has in-frame clones only and misses some. Here the sample spans about 30,000 clones, 60% to 75% being singletons. Patients all relapsed after autologous stem cell transplantation, and there was variation in brentuximab vedotin exposure. Sample: peripheral blood mononuclear cells (PBMCs), taken before the second cycle of nivolumab. The receptors stem from a human donor with classical Hodgkin lymphoma.

J is TRBJ2-7 and V is TRBV6-6; 9 nucleotides align to TRBD1. J was trimmed by 2 bases and V by 5 bases; bases with no gene match: 10. This CDR3 spans 16 amino acids. Germline CDR1 is MNHNY and CDR2 is SVGAGI (reference sequence). CDR3 protein: CASSRTGDQTTYEQYF. The CDR3 DNA is TGTGCCAGCAGTAGGACAGGGGACCAAACTACCTACGAGCAGTACTTC.

This clone has more than one count but fewer than ten. The junction shows a germline mismatch at one end, possibly a read error. The rearrangement joins TRBV30 to TRBJ1-1; D gene ambiguous. The CDR3 is 11 residues long. Germline CDR1 is GTSNPN and CDR2 is SVGIG (reference sequence). CDR3 protein: CAWILARTLTF. For the CDR3, the DNA is TGTGCCTGGATTCTAGCCCGGACCTTGACATTT.

The table lists this clone with a few counts. This rearrangement joins TRBV6-5 to TRBJ1-2; 7 bases line up with TRBD1. Germline V gene lookup returns CDR1 MNHEY and CDR2 SVGAGI. J lost 4 bases, V lost 4 bases, and 12 bases had no gene match. The CDR3 is 16 amino acids. The CDR3 sequence is CASSLYRGSNIYGYTF. As DNA, the CDR3 is TGTGCCAGCAGTTTATACAGGGGCTCCAACATCTATGGCTACACCTTC.

By its share, this clone is medium-sized. The V gene is TRBV6-6, the J gene TRBJ2-7; 11 nucleotides align to TRBD2. The CDR3 sequence is 16 residues long. V trimming: 6 bases; J trimming: 4 bases; junction bases outside the gene matches: 11. Looked up from germline, CDR1 is MNHNY and CDR2 is SVGAGI (reference sequence). CDR3 sequence reads: CASSAVTGTSGYEQYF. The CDR3 bases are TGTGCCAGCAGCGCCGTCACCGGGACTAGCGGTTACGAGCAGTACTTC.